The T cell receptor (beta chain) described here comes from a study of blood T cell repertoires in COVID-19. Study processing details: Estimation of nucleated cell counts relied on the amplification of reference gene primers. TCRdb's copy holds only in-frame clones and misses some; the assay was immunoSEQ multiplex PCR. The V and J calls and the clone size are those of that table, but D and trimming were determined from the DNA. This table has 65,000 or so clones, approximately 80% appearing once. Germline CDR1 reads LNHDA; CDR2 reads SQIVND (reference sequence). The CDR3 consists of 17 residues. After removal of 6 bases from V and 3 bases from J, the junction contained 10 bases not matched to a gene. A single count supports this clone.

The sequence was collected from a human donor in a cohort sampled during active COVID-19. The material sequenced was peripheral blood. V usage is TRBV19 and J usage is TRBJ2-1; 11 bases are shared with TRBD2. CDR3 sequence (DNA): TGTGCCAGTAGCCTGATACCCACTAGCGGGAGCTACAATGAGCAGTTCTTC. Its translation is CASSLIPTSGSYNEQFF. Supplemented by reference TRBV19 and TRBJ2-1, the full variable domain reads DGGITQSPKYLFRKEGQNVTLSCEQNLNHDAMYWYRQDPGQGLRLIYYSQIVNDFQKGDIAEGYSVSREKKESFPLTVTSAQKNPTAFYLCASSLIPTSGSYNEQFFGPGTRLTVL.